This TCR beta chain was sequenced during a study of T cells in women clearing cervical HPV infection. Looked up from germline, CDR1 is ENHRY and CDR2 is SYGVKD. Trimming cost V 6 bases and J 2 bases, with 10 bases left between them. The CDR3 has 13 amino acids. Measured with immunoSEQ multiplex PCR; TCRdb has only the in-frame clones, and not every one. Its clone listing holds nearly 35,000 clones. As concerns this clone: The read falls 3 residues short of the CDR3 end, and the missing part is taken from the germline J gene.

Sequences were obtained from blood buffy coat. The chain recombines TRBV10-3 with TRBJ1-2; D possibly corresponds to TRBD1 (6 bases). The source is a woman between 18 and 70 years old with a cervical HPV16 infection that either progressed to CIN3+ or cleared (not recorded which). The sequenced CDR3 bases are TGTGCCATCAGACCGACAGGCAACTATGGC. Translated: CAIRPTGNYG. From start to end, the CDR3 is CAIRPTGNYGYTF.